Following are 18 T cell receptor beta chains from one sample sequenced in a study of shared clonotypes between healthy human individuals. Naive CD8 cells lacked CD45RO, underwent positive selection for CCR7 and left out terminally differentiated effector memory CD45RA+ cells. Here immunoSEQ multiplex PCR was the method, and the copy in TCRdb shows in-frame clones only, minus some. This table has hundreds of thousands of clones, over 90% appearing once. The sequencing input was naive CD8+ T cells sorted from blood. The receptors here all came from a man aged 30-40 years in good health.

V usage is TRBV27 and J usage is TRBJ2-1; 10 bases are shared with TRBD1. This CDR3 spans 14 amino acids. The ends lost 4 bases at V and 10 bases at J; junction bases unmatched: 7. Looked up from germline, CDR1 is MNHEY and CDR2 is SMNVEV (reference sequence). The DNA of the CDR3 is TGTGCCAGCAGTTCCGGGACAGGGGCGCGGGAGCAGTTCTTC. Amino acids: CASSSGTGAREQFF.

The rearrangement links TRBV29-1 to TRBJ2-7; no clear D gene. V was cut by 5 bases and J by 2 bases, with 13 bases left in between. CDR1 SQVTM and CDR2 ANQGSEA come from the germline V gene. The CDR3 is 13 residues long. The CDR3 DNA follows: TGCAGCGTTAGAACCGGCCAGGCCTACGAGCAGTACTTC. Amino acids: CSVRTGQAYEQYF.

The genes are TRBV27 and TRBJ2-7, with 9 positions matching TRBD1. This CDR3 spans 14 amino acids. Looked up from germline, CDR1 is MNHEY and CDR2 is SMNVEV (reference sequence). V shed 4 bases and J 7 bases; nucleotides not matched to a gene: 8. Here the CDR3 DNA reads TGTGCCAGCAGTTACTACAGGGGGCCTAGGGAGCAGTACTTC. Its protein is CASSYYRGPREQYF.

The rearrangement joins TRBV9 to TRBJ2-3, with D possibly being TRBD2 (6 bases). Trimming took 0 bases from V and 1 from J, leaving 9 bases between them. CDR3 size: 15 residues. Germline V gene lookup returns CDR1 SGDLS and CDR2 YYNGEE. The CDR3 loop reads CASSVGGDGTDTQYF. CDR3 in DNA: TGTGCCAGCAGCGTAGGCGGGGACGGCACAGATACGCAGTATTTT.

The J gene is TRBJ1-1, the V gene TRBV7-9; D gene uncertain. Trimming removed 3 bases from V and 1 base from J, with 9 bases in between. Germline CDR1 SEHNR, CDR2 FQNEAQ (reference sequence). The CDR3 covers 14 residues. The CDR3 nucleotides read TGTGCCAGCAGCTTTTGGGAACAGAACACTGAAGCTTTCTTT. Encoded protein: CASSFWEQNTEAFF.

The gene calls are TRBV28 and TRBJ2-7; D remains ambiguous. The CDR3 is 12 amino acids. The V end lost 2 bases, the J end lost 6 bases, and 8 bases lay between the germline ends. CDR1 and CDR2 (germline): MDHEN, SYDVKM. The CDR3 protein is CASSLKLVEQYF. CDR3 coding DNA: TGTGCCAGCAGTTTAAAGCTAGTCGAGCAGTACTTC.

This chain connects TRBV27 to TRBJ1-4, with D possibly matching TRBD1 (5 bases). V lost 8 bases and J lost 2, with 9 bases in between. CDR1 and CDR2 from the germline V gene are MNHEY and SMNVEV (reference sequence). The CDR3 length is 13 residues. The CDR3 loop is CASGGGTNEKLFF. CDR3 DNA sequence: TGTGCCAGCGGGGGAGGGACTAATGAAAAACTGTTTTTT.

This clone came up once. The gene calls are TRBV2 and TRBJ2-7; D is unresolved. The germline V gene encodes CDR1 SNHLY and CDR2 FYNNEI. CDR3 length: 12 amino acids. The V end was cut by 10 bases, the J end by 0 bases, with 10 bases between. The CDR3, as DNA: TGTGCCATCCGGTTCTTCTCCTACGAGCAGTACTTC. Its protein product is CAIRFFSYEQYF.

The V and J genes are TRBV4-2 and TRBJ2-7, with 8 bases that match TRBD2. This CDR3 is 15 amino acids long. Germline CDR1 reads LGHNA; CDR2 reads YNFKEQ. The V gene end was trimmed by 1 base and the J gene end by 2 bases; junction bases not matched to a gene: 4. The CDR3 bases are TGTGCCAGCAGCCAAGCGGGAGGGAACCCCTACGAGCAGTACTTC. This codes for CASSQAGGNPYEQYF.

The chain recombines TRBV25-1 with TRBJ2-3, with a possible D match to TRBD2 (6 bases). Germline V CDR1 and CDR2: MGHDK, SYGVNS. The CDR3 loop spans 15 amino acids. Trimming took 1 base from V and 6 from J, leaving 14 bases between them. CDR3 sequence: CASSELGGEPDTQYF. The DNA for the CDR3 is TGTGCCAGCAGTGAATTGGGGGGAGAACCGGATACGCAGTATTTT.

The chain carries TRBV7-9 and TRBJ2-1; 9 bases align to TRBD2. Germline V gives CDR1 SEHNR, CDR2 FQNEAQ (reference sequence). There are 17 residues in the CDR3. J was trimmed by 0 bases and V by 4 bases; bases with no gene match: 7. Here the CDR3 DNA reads TGTGCCAGCAGCTCAGCTCCAGCGGGAGGCTCCTACAATGAGCAGTTCTTC. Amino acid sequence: CASSSAPAGGSYNEQFF.

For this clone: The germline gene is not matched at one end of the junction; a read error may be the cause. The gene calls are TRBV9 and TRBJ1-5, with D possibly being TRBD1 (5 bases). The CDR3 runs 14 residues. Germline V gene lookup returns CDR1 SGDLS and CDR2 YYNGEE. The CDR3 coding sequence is TGTGCCAGCAGCGCCGGGACTAGCCATCAGCCCCAGCATTTT. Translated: CASSAGTSHQPQHF.

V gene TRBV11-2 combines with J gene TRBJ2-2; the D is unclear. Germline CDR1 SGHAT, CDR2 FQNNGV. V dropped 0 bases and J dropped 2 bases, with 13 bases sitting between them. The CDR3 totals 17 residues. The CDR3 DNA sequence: TGTGCCAGCAGCTTAGATTTATCCCGTGAAAACACCGGGGAGCTGTTTTTT. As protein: CASSLDLSRENTGELFF.

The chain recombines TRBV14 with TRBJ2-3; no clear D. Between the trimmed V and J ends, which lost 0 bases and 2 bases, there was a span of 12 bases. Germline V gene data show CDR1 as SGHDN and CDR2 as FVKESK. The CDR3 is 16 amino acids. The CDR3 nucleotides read TGTGCCAGCAGCCAAGATCGTACTGGCCACACAGATACGCAGTATTTT. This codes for CASSQDRTGHTDTQYF.

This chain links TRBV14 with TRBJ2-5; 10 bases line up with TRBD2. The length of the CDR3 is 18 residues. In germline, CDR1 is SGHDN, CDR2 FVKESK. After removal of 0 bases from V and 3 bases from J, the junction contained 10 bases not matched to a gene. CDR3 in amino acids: CASSQEHGLAGEKETQYF. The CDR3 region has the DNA TGTGCCAGCAGCCAAGAACACGGGCTAGCGGGAGAGAAAGAGACCCAGTACTTC.

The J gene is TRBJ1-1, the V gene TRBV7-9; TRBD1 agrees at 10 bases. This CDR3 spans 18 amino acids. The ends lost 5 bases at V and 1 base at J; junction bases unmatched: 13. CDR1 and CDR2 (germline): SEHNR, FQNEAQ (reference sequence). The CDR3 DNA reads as TGTGCCAGCAGCCCCAGGGGAAGAGGGGACAGGGGGAACACTGAAGCTTTCTTT. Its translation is CASSPRGRGDRGNTEAFF.

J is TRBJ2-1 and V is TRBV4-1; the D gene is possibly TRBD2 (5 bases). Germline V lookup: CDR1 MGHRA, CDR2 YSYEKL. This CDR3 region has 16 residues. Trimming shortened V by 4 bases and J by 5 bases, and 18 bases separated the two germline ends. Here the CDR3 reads CASSPLEERYDNEQFF. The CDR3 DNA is TGCGCCAGCAGCCCCCTTGAGGAGCGGTACGACAATGAGCAGTTCTTC.

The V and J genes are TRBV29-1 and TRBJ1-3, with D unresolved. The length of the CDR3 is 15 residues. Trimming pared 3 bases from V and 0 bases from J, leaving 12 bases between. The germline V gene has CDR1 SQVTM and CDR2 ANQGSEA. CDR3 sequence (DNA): TGCAGCGTTGATAGCGGAGCTCACTCTGGAAACACCATATATTTT. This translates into CSVDSGAHSGNTIYF.